This entry lists 2 T cell receptor beta chains sequenced from one sample in a study of T cell responses to AZD1222 COVID-19 vaccine. Assay: immunoSEQ multiplex PCR; the TCRdb copy retains only in-frame clones and omits some. Among approximately 120,000 clones listed, more than 70% were seen once. The sample in question was peripheral blood, obtained on day 0 of AZD1222 vaccination. These receptors all come from an adult in good health.

The chain carries TRBV23-1 and TRBJ1-3; D might be TRBD1 (6 bases). TRBV23-1 is noted as an ORF with a role that remains uncertain. V was pared by 2 bases and J by 0 bases, with 14 bases between. The CDR3 is made up of 17 amino acids. CDR3 sequence: CASSQGETGNSGNTIYF. Written as DNA, the CDR3 is TGCGCCAGCAGTCAAGGTGAGACAGGCAACTCTGGAAACACCATATATTTT.

A remark on this clone: At the DNA level, this CDR3 is encoded by other sequences in the same sample as well. J is TRBJ1-5 and V is TRBV19; TRBD1 matches at 8 bases. CDR1 is LNHDA and CDR2 is SQIVND in the germline V gene (reference sequence). CDR3 size: 15 residues. V lost 4 bases and J lost 3; bases outside the gene matches: 5. The CDR3 loop is CASSTTGGSNQPQHF. CDR3 bases: TGTGCCAGTAGTACCACAGGGGGTTCCAATCAGCCCCAGCATTTT.